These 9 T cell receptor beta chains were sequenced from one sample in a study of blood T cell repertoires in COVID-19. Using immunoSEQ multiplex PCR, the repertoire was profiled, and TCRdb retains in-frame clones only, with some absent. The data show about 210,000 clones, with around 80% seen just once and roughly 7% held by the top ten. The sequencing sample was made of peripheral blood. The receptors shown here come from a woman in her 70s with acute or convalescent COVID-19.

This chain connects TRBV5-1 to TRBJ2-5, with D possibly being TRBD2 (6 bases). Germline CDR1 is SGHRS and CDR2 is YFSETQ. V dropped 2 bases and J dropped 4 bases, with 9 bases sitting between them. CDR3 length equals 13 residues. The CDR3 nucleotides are TGCGCCAGCAGCTTCCCCGGGGGAGAGACCCAGTACTTC. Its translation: CASSFPGGETQYF. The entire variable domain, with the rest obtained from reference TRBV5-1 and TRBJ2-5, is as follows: KAGVTQTPRYLIKTRGQQVTLSCSPISGHRSVSWYQQTPGQGLQFLFEYFSETQRNKGNFPGRFSGRQFSNSRSEMNVSTLELGDSALYLCASSFPGGETQYFGPGTRLLVL.

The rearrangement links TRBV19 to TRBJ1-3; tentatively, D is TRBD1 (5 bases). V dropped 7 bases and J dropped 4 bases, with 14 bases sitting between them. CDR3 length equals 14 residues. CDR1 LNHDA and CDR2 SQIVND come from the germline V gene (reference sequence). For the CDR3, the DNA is TGTGCCAGTAAACAGACAGTCTCCGGAAACACCATATATTTT. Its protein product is CASKQTVSGNTIYF.

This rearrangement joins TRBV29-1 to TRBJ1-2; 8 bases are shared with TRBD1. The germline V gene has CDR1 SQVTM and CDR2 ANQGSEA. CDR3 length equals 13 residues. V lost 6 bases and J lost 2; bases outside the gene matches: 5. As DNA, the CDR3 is TGCAGCGTCGAGGACAGGGTAAACTATGGCTACACCTTC. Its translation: CSVEDRVNYGYTF.

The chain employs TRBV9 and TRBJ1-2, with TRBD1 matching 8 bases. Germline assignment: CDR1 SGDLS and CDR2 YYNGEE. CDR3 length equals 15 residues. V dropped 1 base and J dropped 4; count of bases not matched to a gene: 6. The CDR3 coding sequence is TGTGCCAGCAGCGTATTTGACAGGGGAGGCTATGGCTACACCTTC. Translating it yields CASSVFDRGGYGYTF.

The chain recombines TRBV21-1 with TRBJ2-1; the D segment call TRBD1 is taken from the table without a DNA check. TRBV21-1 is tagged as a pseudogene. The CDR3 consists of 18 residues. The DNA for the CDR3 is TGTGCCAGCAGCAAAGTTCGGCCGAGAAGGGGGCAATACAATGAGCAGTTCTTC. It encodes CASSKVRPRRGQYNEQFF.

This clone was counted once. The CDR3 region has the DNA TGTGCCAGCCGGAGGGGCGGGACGGAAGGGGATACGCAGTATTTT. Its protein is CASRRGGTEGDTQYF. The chain couples TRBV9 to TRBJ2-3, with a possible D match to TRBD2 (6 bases). CDR1 and CDR2 from the germline V gene are SGDLS and YYNGEE. There are 15 residues in the CDR3. V lost 7 bases to trimming and J lost 6 bases, with 21 bases between them. Using reference TRBV9 and TRBJ2-3 for the parts outside the CDR3, the full variable domain is DSGVTQTPKHLITATGQRVTLRCSPRSGDLSVYWYQQSLDQGLQFLIQYYNGEERAKGNILERFSAQQFPDLHSELNLSSLELGDSALYFCASRRGGTEGDTQYFGPGTRLTVL.

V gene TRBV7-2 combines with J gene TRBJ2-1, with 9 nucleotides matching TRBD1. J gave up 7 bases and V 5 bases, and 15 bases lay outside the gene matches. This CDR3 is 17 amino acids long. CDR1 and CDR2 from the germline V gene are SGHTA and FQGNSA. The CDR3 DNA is TGTGCCAGCAGCCCAAACTACAGGGGGCGCGCGTCGAATGAGCAGTTCTTC. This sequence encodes CASSPNYRGRASNEQFF.

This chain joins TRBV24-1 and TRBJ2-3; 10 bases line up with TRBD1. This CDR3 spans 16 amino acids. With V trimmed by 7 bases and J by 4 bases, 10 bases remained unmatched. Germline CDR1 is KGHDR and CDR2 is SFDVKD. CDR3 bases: TGTGCCACCAGCCTCCAGGGACAGGGGAGGTCAGATACGCAGTATTTT. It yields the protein CATSLQGQGRSDTQYF.

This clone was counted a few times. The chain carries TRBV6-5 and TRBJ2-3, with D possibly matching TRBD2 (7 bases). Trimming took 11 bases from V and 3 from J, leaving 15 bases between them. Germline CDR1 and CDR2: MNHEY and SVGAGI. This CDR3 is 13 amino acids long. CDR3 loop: CAGGEGGTDTQYF. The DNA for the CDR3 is TGTGCCGGGGGGGAAGGGGGGACAGATACGCAGTATTTT.